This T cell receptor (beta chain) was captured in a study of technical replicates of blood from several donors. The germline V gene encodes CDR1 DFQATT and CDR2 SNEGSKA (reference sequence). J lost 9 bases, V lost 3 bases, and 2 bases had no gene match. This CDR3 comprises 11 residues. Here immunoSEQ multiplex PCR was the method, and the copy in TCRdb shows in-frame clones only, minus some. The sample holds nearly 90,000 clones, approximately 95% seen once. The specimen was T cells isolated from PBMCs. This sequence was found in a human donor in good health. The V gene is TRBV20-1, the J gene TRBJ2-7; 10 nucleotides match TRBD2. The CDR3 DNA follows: TGCAGTGCTAGTTTAGCGGGAGGGCAGTACTTC. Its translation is CSASLAGGQYF.